This T cell receptor beta chain appears in the sequencing data of a study of T-cell memory formation after mild COVID-19. TCRdb fed the 5' RACE reads into MiXCR, producing one record per CDR3 protein. Of approximately 400,000 distinct CDR3 sequences listed, 20% to 25% are singletons. This clonotype was counted between two and nine times. Germline lookup yields CDR1 SGHVS and CDR2 FNYEAQ. This CDR3 is 13 amino acids long. Trimming took 0 bases from V and 6 from J, leaving 6 bases between them. The TCR sequence derives from an adult woman who had mild COVID-19 (a few samples of this study predate the infection). Cell type and time point are not known. The chain couples TRBV7-6 to TRBJ1-5; D not certain. Sequences were obtained from PBMCs or a T cell subset sorted from them (not recorded which). The CDR3 region has the DNA TGTGCCAGCAGCTTAGCCGGGCCTCAGCCCCAGCATTTT. Its protein product is CASSLAGPQPQHF.